These 30 T cell receptor beta chains originate from one sample sequenced in a study of T-cell reconstitution after alpha-beta-depleted transplantation in children. Unique molecular identifiers were incorporated during preparation of the TCRbeta library. TCRdb re-derived calls from the PCR reads in MiXCR, one entry per CDR3 protein. Here the sample spans about 110,000 distinct CDR3 sequences, around a tenth being singletons. Source: PBMCs, taken before TCRalphabeta/CD19-depleted stem cell transplant. The receptor source for this set is a boy between 2 and 10 years old with acute lymphoblastic leukemia, due to receive a stem cell transplant.

The sample holds many counts of this clonotype. This rearrangement joins TRBV12-3 or TRBV12-4 to TRBJ2-1; 10 bases are shared with TRBD2. After removal of 3 bases from V and 12 bases from J, the junction contained 8 bases not matched to a gene. The CDR3 runs to 14 residues. CDR3 sequence (DNA): TGTGCCAGCAGTTTTTCGGCTAGCGGGAGTGGGCAGTTCTTC. Amino acids: CASSFSASGSGQFF.

The sample holds a few counts of this clonotype. The V call is TRBV19, the J call TRBJ2-1, with 8 nucleotides matching TRBD1. Germline assignment: CDR1 LNHDA and CDR2 SQIVND (reference sequence). This CDR3 contains 15 residues. V dropped 5 bases and J dropped 2; count of bases not matched to a gene: 5. For the CDR3, the DNA is TGTGCCAGTAGTGCGGACAGGGCAGCCTACAATGAGCAGTTCTTC. As protein: CASSADRAAYNEQFF.

This clonotype was seen many times. V gene TRBV20-1 combines with J gene TRBJ2-3, with 10 bases aligning to TRBD2. The CDR3 loop spans 14 amino acids. Trimming cost V 3 bases and J 5 bases; bases outside gene matches: 5. Germline V CDR1 and CDR2: DFQATT, SNEGSKA (reference sequence). The CDR3 sequence: CSASPSGRIDTQYF. The CDR3 DNA sequence: TGCAGTGCTAGCCCTAGCGGGAGAATAGATACGCAGTATTTT.

In this sample, this clonotype turned up a few times. CDR3 protein: CSARSPGNTDTQYF. DNA for the CDR3: TGCAGTGCTAGGTCCCCGGGGAACACAGATACGCAGTATTTT. The rearrangement joins TRBV20-1 to TRBJ2-3, with D possibly TRBD2 on 5 matching bases. The CDR3 totals 14 residues. Trimming shortened V by 3 bases and J by 2 bases, and 12 bases separated the two germline ends. Per germline, CDR1 DFQATT and CDR2 SNEGSKA (reference sequence).

This chain uses TRBV5-6 with TRBJ2-7; D is perhaps TRBD1 (5 bases). V lost 4 bases to trimming and J lost 5 bases, with 16 bases between them. Germline loops: CDR1 SGHDT, CDR2 YYEEEE. This CDR3 contains 14 residues. This chain's CDR3 is CASSPDRKGHEQYF. CDR3 nucleotides: TGTGCCAGCAGCCCCGACAGAAAGGGGCACGAGCAGTACTTC.

This clonotype came up many times. This sequence joins TRBV20-1 and TRBJ2-3, with D unresolved. This CDR3 spans 15 amino acids. Germline values: CDR1 DFQATT, CDR2 SNEGSKA (reference sequence). The V gene lost 0 bases and the J gene lost 5 bases, with 15 bases spanning the gap. The CDR3 here is CSARDSAGARDTQYF. Here the CDR3 DNA reads TGCAGTGCTAGAGATTCGGCAGGAGCGCGAGATACGCAGTATTTT.

This clonotype was counted ten times or more. The chain uses TRBV18 and TRBJ2-2; D perhaps matches TRBD2 (6 bases). The CDR3 totals 15 residues. Trimming cost V 2 bases and J 6 bases, with 13 bases left between them. The V gene's germline CDR1 is KGHSH and CDR2 LQKENI. CDR3 DNA sequence: TGTGCCAGCTCACCAGGGACTTCAGGCGCCGGGGAGCTGTTTTTT. It encodes CASSPGTSGAGELFF.

This clonotype was recorded many times. The chain links TRBV5-6 to TRBJ2-3; 7 nucleotides match TRBD2. V trimming: 0 bases; J trimming: 0 bases; junction bases outside the gene matches: 4. CDR3 size: 16 residues. From germline, CDR1 is SGHDT and CDR2 YYEEEE. In DNA form, the CDR3 reads TGTGCCAGCAGCTTGGCGGTGCGGGGGAGCACAGATACGCAGTATTTT. This sequence encodes CASSLAVRGSTDTQYF.

This clonotype was observed a few times. The junction differs from germline at one of its ends, possibly a read error. The chain combines TRBV7-9 with TRBJ2-7; D perhaps matches TRBD2 (6 bases). Germline V gene lookup returns CDR1 SEHNR and CDR2 FQNEAQ (reference sequence). The CDR3 has 13 residues. The CDR3 DNA is TGTGCCAGCAGCCCAGAGACTAGAGAGGTCACATCCTTC. Translation gives CASSPETREVTSF.

This clonotype appeared a few times. The J gene is TRBJ2-7, the V gene TRBV7-9, with a tentative D call TRBD2 (6 bases). The length of the CDR3 is 14 residues. Germline-derived CDR1 and CDR2 are SEHNR and FQNEAQ (reference sequence). V dropped 5 bases and J dropped 5 bases, with 16 bases sitting between them. The CDR3 sequence: CASSHRDFPNEQYF. The CDR3 nucleotides read TGTGCCAGCAGCCACCGGGACTTTCCTAACGAGCAGTACTTC.

For this clonotype: Possible read error: a much larger clone is one base away. V is TRBV11-2 and J is TRBJ2-5, with 11 bases identical to TRBD2. The CDR3 is 17 amino acids. Germline CDR1 and CDR2: SGHAT and FQNNGV. The CDR3 here is CAISFDLAGGPQETQYF. The CDR3 nucleotides are TGTGCCATCAGCTTTGACCTAGCGGGAGGACCGCAAGAGACCCAGTACTTC.

This clonotype was recorded many times. This rearrangement joins TRBV12-5 to TRBJ2-5; D might be TRBD1 (6 bases). V lost 6 bases and J lost 5, with 19 bases in between. CDR3 size: 15 residues. Germline V gene data show CDR1 as LGHNT and CDR2 as FRNRAP. CDR3 sequence: CASGRGQSERETQYF. CDR3 nucleotides: TGTGCTAGTGGCCGTGGACAGTCGGAAAGGGAGACCCAGTACTTC.

The chain links TRBV29-1 to TRBJ1-1; unclear D gene. Germline CDR1 is SQVTM and CDR2 is ANQGSEA. Trimming removed 7 bases at V and 2 bases at J, with 14 bases between. The CDR3 is 13 residues long. CDR3 sequence reads: CSAQAGVNTEAFF. The CDR3 coding sequence is TGCAGCGCTCAGGCCGGGGTCAACACTGAAGCTTTCTTT.

This clonotype has ten or more counts. V usage is TRBV12-3 or TRBV12-4 and J usage is TRBJ2-2; 8 bases align to TRBD1. V shed 6 bases, J shed 0 bases, and the junction held 6 bases outside the gene matches. The CDR3 has 16 residues. CDR3 sequence reads: CASSPRTGTNTGELFF. The CDR3 bases are TGTGCCAGCAGCCCAAGGACAGGGACGAACACCGGGGAGCTGTTTTTT.

This clonotype was observed a handful of times. The rearrangement links TRBV5-6 to TRBJ2-1; TRBD2 agrees at 11 bases. The CDR3 sequence is 16 residues long. Germline lookup yields CDR1 SGHDT and CDR2 YYEEEE. V shed 4 bases and J 7 bases; nucleotides not matched to a gene: 10. The CDR3 DNA sequence: TGTGCCAGCAGCGGTGCAACTAGCGGGAGTTTAAATGAGCAGTTCTTC. This gives the protein CASSGATSGSLNEQFF.

This clonotype showed up just a few times. The rearrangement uses TRBV5-1 and TRBJ1-4; 9 nucleotides line up with TRBD1. V was pared by 4 bases and J by 7 bases, with 8 bases of the junction left unmatched. CDR1 and CDR2 (germline): SGHRS, YFSETQ. CDR3 length equals 15 residues. The CDR3 region has the DNA TGCGCCAGCAGCGCCTCCGGGACAGGGAGTGAAAAACTGTTTTTT. Translated: CASSASGTGSEKLFF.

The V and J genes are TRBV2 and TRBJ2-7; 7 bases are a match to TRBD1. Germline CDR1 and CDR2: SNHLY and FYNNEI. CDR3 length: 15 amino acids. Trimming cost V 1 base and J 4 bases; bases outside gene matches: 7. The CDR3 here is CASSEGTGYLYEQYF. The CDR3, as DNA: TGTGCCAGCAGTGAAGGGACAGGATATTTATACGAGCAGTACTTC.

This clonotype was observed a few times. The V call is TRBV11-2, the J call TRBJ1-1; D is ambiguous. The CDR3 has 13 amino acids. The germline gives CDR1 SGHAT, CDR2 FQNNGV. The V end was cut by 5 bases, the J end by 4 bases, with 11 bases between. The CDR3 DNA reads TGTGCCAGCAGCCGGGCGTACGCCACTGAAGCTTTCTTT. Its translation: CASSRAYATEAFF. Variable domain in full (rest from reference TRBV11-2 and TRBJ1-1): EAGVAQSPRYKIIEKRQSVAFWCNPISGHATLYWYQQILGQGPKLLIQFQNNGVVDDSQLPKDRFSAERLKGVDSTLKIQPAKLEDSAVYLCASSRAYATEAFFGQGTRLTVV.

The CDR3 spells CASSEGLAVYNEQFF. In DNA, the CDR3 is TGTGCCAGCAGCGAGGGACTAGCGGTCTACAATGAGCAGTTCTTC. The chain uses TRBV7-8 and TRBJ2-1; 11 bases agree with TRBD2. This CDR3 region has 15 residues. Losses at the gene ends were 5 bases for V and 3 bases for J; bases not matched to a gene: 3. Germline CDR1 is SGHVS and CDR2 is FQNEAQ.

The chain combines TRBV25-1 with TRBJ2-5, with D uncertain. Germline lookup yields CDR1 MGHDK and CDR2 SYGVNS. This CDR3 spans 14 amino acids. Trimming took off 2 bases at V and 4 bases at J, with 11 bases between the two ends. For the CDR3, the DNA is TGTGCCAGCAGTGAACTGGGAATAGGAGAGACCCAGTACTTC. It codes for CASSELGIGETQYF.

This clonotype was picked up many times. The rearrangement links TRBV7-9 to TRBJ2-5; 7 bases agree with TRBD1. The J segment lost 3 bases and the V segment lost 4 bases, leaving 8 bases of the junction unmatched. The CDR3 covers 15 residues. Germline CDR1 is SEHNR and CDR2 is FQNEAQ (reference sequence). The CDR3 here is CASSSSGQTEETQYF. In DNA, the CDR3 is TGTGCCAGCAGCTCGTCGGGACAGACAGAAGAGACCCAGTACTTC.

This clonotype was picked up many times. The rearrangement uses TRBV20-1 and TRBJ2-1; 8 nucleotides align to TRBD2. Germline loops: CDR1 DFQATT, CDR2 SNEGSKA (reference sequence). The length of the CDR3 is 17 residues. Trimming cost V 2 bases and J 0 bases; bases outside gene matches: 9. CDR3 region: CSARFTAGEASYNEQFF. The CDR3, as DNA: TGCAGTGCTAGATTCACAGCGGGAGAAGCCTCCTACAATGAGCAGTTCTTC.

This clonotype was recorded at least ten times. This chain links TRBV20-1 with TRBJ2-7; 9 nucleotides line up with TRBD2. J gave up 12 bases and V 6 bases, and 15 bases lay outside the gene matches. There are 13 residues in the CDR3. The germline CDR1 and CDR2 sequences are DFQATT and SNEGSKA (reference sequence). This CDR3 reads CSADDQLAGVSYF. The CDR3 bases are TGCAGTGCCGACGACCAACTAGCGGGCGTTTCGTACTTC.

This clonotype was picked up many times. The chain combines TRBV20-1 with TRBJ1-6; the D gene is possibly TRBD1 (5 bases). Per the germline V gene, CDR1 is DFQATT and CDR2 is SNEGSKA (reference sequence). This CDR3 has 13 residues. The CDR3 DNA reads TGCGACACAGGATACCCTTATAATTCACCCCTCCACTTT. It is translated as CDTGYPYNSPLHF.

By sample share, this clonotype is medium-sized. This chain uses TRBV5-1 with TRBJ2-7, with D uncertain. The germline V and J ends were trimmed by 2 bases and 3 bases, with 9 bases remaining between them. In germline, CDR1 is SGHRS, CDR2 YFSETQ. The CDR3 spans 13 residues. The chain's CDR3 is CASSFKTGYEQYF. Here the CDR3 DNA reads TGCGCCAGCAGCTTCAAGACGGGCTACGAGCAGTACTTC.

In its sample, this clonotype was seen a few times. The chain uses TRBV20-1 and TRBJ2-1, with no clear D. This CDR3 spans 19 amino acids. Deletions cut 2 bases from V and 3 bases from J, with 26 bases between. Germline V CDR1 and CDR2: DFQATT, SNEGSKA (reference sequence). CDR3 protein: CSARFPTNPQGAHYNEQFF. CDR3 coding DNA: TGCAGTGCTAGATTTCCCACTAACCCACAAGGAGCCCACTACAATGAGCAGTTCTTC.

The V and J genes are TRBV5-1 and TRBJ2-7; 10 bases align to TRBD2. V dropped 4 bases and J dropped 5; count of bases not matched to a gene: 3. The CDR3 length is 13 residues. Germline V gene lookup returns CDR1 SGHRS and CDR2 YFSETQ. The CDR3 DNA reads as TGCGCCAGCAGCACCGGACTAGCGGACGAGCAGTACTTC. Translating it yields CASSTGLADEQYF. The full variable domain, with the rest looked up from reference TRBV5-1 and TRBJ2-7, is KAGVTQTPRYLIKTRGQQVTLSCSPISGHRSVSWYQQTPGQGLQFLFEYFSETQRNKGNFPGRFSGRQFSNSRSEMNVSTLELGDSALYLCASSTGLADEQYFGPGTRLTVT.

This clonotype was seen a handful of times. This chain links TRBV7-8 with TRBJ2-1; D uncertain. Germline values: CDR1 SGHVS, CDR2 FQNEAQ. Trimming cost V 0 bases and J 2 bases, with 5 bases left between them. The length of the CDR3 is 14 residues. CDR3 residues: CASSLAAAYNEQFF. In DNA, the CDR3 is TGTGCCAGCAGCTTAGCGGCGGCCTACAATGAGCAGTTCTTC. Full variable domain (rest looked up from reference TRBV7-8 and TRBJ2-1): GAGVSQSPRYKVAKRGQDVALRCDPISGHVSLFWYQQALGQGPEFLTYFQNEAQLDKSGLPSDRFFAERPEGSVSTLKIQRTQQEDSAVYLCASSLAAAYNEQFFGPGTRLTVL.

This clonotype has a count of ten or more. The chain couples TRBV7-9 to TRBJ2-6; the D is unclear. Germline V CDR1 and CDR2: SEHNR, FQNEAQ (reference sequence). The CDR3 covers 17 residues. With 4 bases removed from V and 0 bases from J, the gap between germline ends came to 13 bases. CDR3 protein: CASSSFDNNSGANVLTF. For the CDR3, the DNA is TGTGCCAGCAGCTCTTTCGACAACAACTCTGGGGCCAACGTCCTGACTTTC. The variable domain in full, completed from reference TRBV7-9 and TRBJ2-6, reads DTGVSQNPRHKITKRGQNVTFRCDPISEHNRLYWYRQTLGQGPEFLTYFQNEAQLEKSRLLSDRFSAERPKGSFSTLEIQRTEQGDSAMYLCASSSFDNNSGANVLTFGAGSRLTVL.

This clonotype was seen a few times. Relative to the germline gene, one junction end is altered; a read error may explain this. The V call is TRBV5-1, the J call TRBJ2-7, with D perhaps matching TRBD2 (5 bases). CDR1 is SGHRS and CDR2 is YFSETQ in the germline V gene. This CDR3 is built from 13 residues. For the CDR3, the DNA is TGCGCCACCAGCCGATCTGGGGAGTACGAGCAGTACTTC. Amino acid sequence: CATSRSGEYEQYF. The whole variable domain, remainder taken from reference TRBV5-1 and TRBJ2-7, is KAGVTQTPRYLIKTRGQQVTLSCSPISGHRSVSWYQQTPGQGLQFLFEYFSETQRNKGNFPGRFSGRQFSNSRSEMNVSTLELGDSALYLCATSRSGEYEQYFGPGTRLTVT.